A selection of T cell receptor beta chains follows, all from one sample in a study of control samples from healthy donors and cancer patients. The method was immunoSEQ multiplex PCR; TCRdb's version includes in-frame clones alone and lacks a portion of them. The sample lists some 79,000 clones; 93% were seen once. The sequencing input was PBMCs. These receptors were obtained from a woman aged 40 to 50 with lung cancer. Both conserved end residues are part of each CDR3. A D gene is named only where the DNA matches it firmly. Only some rows state a clone size, as once, few, many or a class for expanded clones.

length: 18
D: -
size: once
V: TRBV25-1
J: TRBJ2-3
CDR3: CASSEHRSGPLRRDTQYF
DNA: TGTGCCAGCAGTGAACATCGATCGGGACCCCTAAGAAGGGATACGCAGTATTTT

length: 11
D: -
size: -
V: TRBV13
J: TRBJ1-1
CDR3: CASSSNTEAFF
DNA: TGTGCCAGCAGCTCGAACACTGAAGCTTTCTTT

length: 14
D: TRBD1
size: -
V: TRBV5-1
J: TRBJ2-7
CDR3: CASSDGQGVNEQYF
DNA: TGCGCCAGCAGCGATGGACAGGGGGTCAACGAGCAGTACTTC

length: 14
D: TRBD2
size: -
V: TRBV11-3
J: TRBJ2-1
CDR3: CASSLDGLAHEQFF
DNA: TGTGCCAGCAGCTTAGATGGACTAGCCCATGAGCAGTTCTTC

length: 16
D: TRBD1
size: few
V: TRBV5-1
J: TRBJ2-2
CDR3: CASSLANKGAPGELFF
DNA: TGCGCCAGCAGCTTGGCCAATAAGGGGGCGCCCGGGGAGCTGTTTTTT

length: 12
D: -
size: -
V: TRBV4-1
J: TRBJ2-1
CDR3: CASSQVVNEQFF
DNA: TGCGCCAGCAGCCAAGTTGTCAATGAGCAGTTCTTC

length: 15
D: TRBD1
size: -
V: TRBV6-5
J: TRBJ2-7
CDR3: CASSRGDRGSDEQYF
DNA: TGTGCCAGCAGCCGGGGAGACAGGGGATCCGACGAGCAGTACTTC

length: 18
D: -
size: -
V: TRBV19
J: TRBJ1-2
CDR3: CASQSRAGRAYASYGYTF
DNA: TGTGCCAGTCAGTCTCGAGCGGGCCGGGCTTACGCCAGCTATGGCTACACCTTC

length: 15
D: -
size: -
V: TRBV30
J: TRBJ2-1
CDR3: CAWVPGQGNYNEQFF
DNA: TGTGCCTGGGTTCCCGGGCAGGGGAATTACAATGAGCAGTTCTTC

length: 14
D: TRBD1
size: once
V: TRBV19
J: TRBJ1-1
CDR3: CASSMTGRNTEAFF
DNA: TGTGCCAGTAGTATGACAGGGCGGAACACTGAAGCTTTCTTT

length: 12
D: -
size: -
V: TRBV28
J: TRBJ2-7
CDR3: CASRVSSYEQYF
DNA: TGTGCCAGCAGAGTTAGCTCCTACGAGCAGTACTTC

length: 16
D: TRBD2
size: -
V: TRBV3-1/TRBV3-2
J: TRBJ2-7
CDR3: CASSQLGGGVTYEQYF
DNA: TGTGCCAGCAGCCAATTGGGGGGAGGGGTCACCTACGAGCAGTACTTC

length: 15
D: -
size: few
V: TRBV29-1
J: TRBJ2-2
CDR3: CSVEALQGNTGELFF
DNA: TGCAGCGTTGAAGCGTTACAGGGGAACACCGGGGAGCTGTTTTTT

length: 15
D: -
size: -
V: TRBV29-1
J: TRBJ1-2
CDR3: CSVEPEGRGLNGYTF
DNA: TGCAGCGTCGAACCGGAAGGACGAGGGCTTAACGGCTACACCTTC

length: 13
D: -
size: -
V: TRBV5-1
J: TRBJ2-7
CDR3: CASSLGVGYEQYF
DNA: TGCGCCAGCAGCTTGGGAGTGGGCTACGAGCAGTACTTC

length: 15
D: TRBD1
size: -
V: TRBV7-9
J: TRBJ2-1
CDR3: CASSKDRAGYNEQFF
DNA: TGTGCCAGCAGCAAGGACAGGGCGGGGTACAATGAGCAGTTCTTC

length: 14
D: -
size: -
V: TRBV18
J: TRBJ2-7
CDR3: CASSPRDGAYEQYF
DNA: TGTGCCAGCTCACCCCGGGACGGGGCCTACGAGCAGTACTTC

length: 14
D: -
size: -
V: TRBV6-5
J: TRBJ1-1
CDR3: CASSYVRGVAEAFF
DNA: TGTGCCAGCAGTTACGTCCGGGGGGTAGCTGAAGCTTTCTTT

length: 15
D: -
size: -
V: TRBV29-1
J: TRBJ1-2
CDR3: CSVGGQRISNYGYTF
DNA: TGCAGCGTTGGAGGACAGAGGATTTCTAACTATGGCTACACCTTC

length: 14
D: -
size: -
V: TRBV7-9
J: TRBJ1-1
CDR3: CASTYMDGNTEAFF
DNA: TGTGCCAGCACCTACATGGACGGGAACACTGAAGCTTTCTTT

length: 13
D: TRBD1
size: -
V: TRBV28
J: TRBJ1-1
CDR3: CATYRQGGTEAFF
DNA: TGTGCCACCTACCGACAGGGAGGAACTGAAGCTTTCTTT

length: 14
D: -
size: -
V: TRBV10-1
J: TRBJ2-7
CDR3: CASSDPGVLSEQYF
DNA: TGCGCCAGCAGTGACCCAGGGGTTCTCTCCGAGCAGTACTTC

length: 16
D: -
size: -
V: TRBV4-1
J: TRBJ2-7
CDR3: CASSLPRGNPTTEQYF
DNA: TGCGCCAGCAGCCTACCGCGAGGGAACCCTACTACCGAGCAGTACTTC

length: 14
D: TRBD2
size: -
V: TRBV29-1
J: TRBJ2-2
CDR3: CSVTGGASTGELFF
DNA: TGCAGCGTTACGGGGGGGGCCTCCACCGGGGAGCTGTTTTTT

length: 15
D: -
size: -
V: TRBV28
J: TRBJ1-1
CDR3: CASSRQGGLSTEAFF
DNA: TGTGCCAGCAGCCGACAAGGGGGGTTAAGCACTGAAGCTTTCTTT

length: 15
D: -
size: -
V: TRBV3-1/TRBV3-2
J: TRBJ1-2
CDR3: CASSQALQSVRGYTF
DNA: TGTGCCAGCAGCCAAGCACTACAGTCCGTTAGGGGCTACACCTTC

length: 14
D: -
size: -
V: TRBV27
J: TRBJ1-5
CDR3: CASSAAGENQPQHF
DNA: TGTGCCAGCAGTGCCGCAGGGGAGAATCAGCCCCAGCATTTT

length: 17
D: -
size: -
V: TRBV5-1
J: TRBJ1-4
CDR3: CASSLTKDSSTNEKLFF
DNA: TGCGCCAGCAGCTTAACTAAGGACAGCTCAACTAATGAAAAACTGTTTTTT